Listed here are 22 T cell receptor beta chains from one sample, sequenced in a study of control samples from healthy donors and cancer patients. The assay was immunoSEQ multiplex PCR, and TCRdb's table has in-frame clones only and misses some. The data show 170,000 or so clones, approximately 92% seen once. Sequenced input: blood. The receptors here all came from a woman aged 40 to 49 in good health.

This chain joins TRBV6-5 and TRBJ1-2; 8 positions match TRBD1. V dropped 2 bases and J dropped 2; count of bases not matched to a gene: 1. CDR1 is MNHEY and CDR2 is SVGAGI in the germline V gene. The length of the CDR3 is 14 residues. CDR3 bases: TGTGCCAGCAGTTACAGGGACAGGAACTATGGCTACACCTTC. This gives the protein CASSYRDRNYGYTF.

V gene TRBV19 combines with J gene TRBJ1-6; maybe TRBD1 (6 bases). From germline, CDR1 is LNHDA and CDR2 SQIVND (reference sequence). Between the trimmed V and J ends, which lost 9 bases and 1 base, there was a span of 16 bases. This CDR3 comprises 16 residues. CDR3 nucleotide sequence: TGTGCCAGCTCCAGTGGGGGGGCGTCCTATAATTCACCCCTCCACTTT. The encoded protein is CASSSGGASYNSPLHF.

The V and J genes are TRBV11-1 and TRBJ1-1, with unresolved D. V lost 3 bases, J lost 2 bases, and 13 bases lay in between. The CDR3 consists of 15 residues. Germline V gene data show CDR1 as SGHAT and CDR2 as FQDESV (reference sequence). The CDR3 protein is CASSFQRFPNTEAFF. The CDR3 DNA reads TGTGCCAGCAGCTTTCAGAGATTTCCCAACACTGAAGCTTTCTTT.

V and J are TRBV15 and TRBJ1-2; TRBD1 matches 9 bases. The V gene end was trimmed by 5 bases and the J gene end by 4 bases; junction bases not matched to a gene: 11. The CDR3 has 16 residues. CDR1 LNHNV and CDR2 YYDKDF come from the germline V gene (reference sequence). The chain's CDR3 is CATSGLQGAAGYGYTF. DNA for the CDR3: TGTGCCACCAGCGGACTACAGGGGGCAGCTGGCTATGGCTACACCTTC. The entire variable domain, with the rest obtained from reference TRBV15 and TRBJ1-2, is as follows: DAMVIQNPRYQVTQFGKPVTLSCSQTLNHNVMYWYQQKSSQAPKLLFHYYDKDFNNEADTPDNFQSRRPNTSFCFLDIRSPGLGDTAMYLCATSGLQGAAGYGYTFGSGTRLTVV.

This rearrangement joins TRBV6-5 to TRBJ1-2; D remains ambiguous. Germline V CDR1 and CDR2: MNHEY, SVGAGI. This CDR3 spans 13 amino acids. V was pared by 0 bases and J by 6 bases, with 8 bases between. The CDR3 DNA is TGTGCCAGCAGTTACTCGGGGTTGGATGGCTACACCTTC. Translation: CASSYSGLDGYTF.

DNA of the CDR3: TGCGCCAGCAGCTTGGTTCCCGGGGACTGGGCTGAAGCTTTCTTT. This gives the protein CASSLVPGDWAEAFF. The chain joins TRBV5-1 to TRBJ1-1, with D possibly matching TRBD1 (5 bases). Trimming shortened V by 0 bases and J by 6 bases, and 15 bases separated the two germline ends. Germline V gene data show CDR1 as SGHRS and CDR2 as YFSETQ. The CDR3 is made up of 15 amino acids.

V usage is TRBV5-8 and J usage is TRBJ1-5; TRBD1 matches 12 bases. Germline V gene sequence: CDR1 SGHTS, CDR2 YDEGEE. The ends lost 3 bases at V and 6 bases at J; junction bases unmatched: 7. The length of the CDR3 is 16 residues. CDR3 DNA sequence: TGTGCCAGCAGCTCAGGGACAGGGGGCTGGAGTCAGCCCCAGCATTTT. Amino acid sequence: CASSSGTGGWSQPQHF.

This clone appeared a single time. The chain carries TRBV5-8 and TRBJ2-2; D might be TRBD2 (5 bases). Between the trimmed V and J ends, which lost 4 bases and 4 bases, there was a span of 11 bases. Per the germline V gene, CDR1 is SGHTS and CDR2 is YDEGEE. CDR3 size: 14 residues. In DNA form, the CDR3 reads TGTGCCAGCAGCGGTGGGAGAGCCACCGGGGAGCTGTTTTTT. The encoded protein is CASSGGRATGELFF.

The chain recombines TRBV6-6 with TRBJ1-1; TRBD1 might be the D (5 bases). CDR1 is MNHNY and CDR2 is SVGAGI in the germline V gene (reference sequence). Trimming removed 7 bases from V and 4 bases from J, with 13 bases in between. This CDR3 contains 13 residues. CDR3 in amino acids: CASIQEGPTEAFF. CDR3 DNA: TGTGCCAGCATCCAGGAGGGACCCACTGAAGCTTTCTTT.

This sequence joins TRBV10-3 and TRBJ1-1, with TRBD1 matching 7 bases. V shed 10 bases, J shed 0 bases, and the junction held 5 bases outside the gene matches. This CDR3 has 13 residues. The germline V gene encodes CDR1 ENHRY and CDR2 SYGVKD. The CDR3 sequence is CATKQGLNTEAFF. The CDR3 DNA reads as TGTGCCACAAAACAGGGGTTGAACACTGAAGCTTTCTTT.

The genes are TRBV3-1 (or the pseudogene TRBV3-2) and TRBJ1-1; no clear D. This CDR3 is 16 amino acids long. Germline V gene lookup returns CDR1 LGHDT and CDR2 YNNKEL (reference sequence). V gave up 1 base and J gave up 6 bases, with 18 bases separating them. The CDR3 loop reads CASSQGGLRAQSEAFF. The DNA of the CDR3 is TGTGCCAGCAGCCAAGGTGGTTTAAGGGCGCAGTCTGAAGCTTTCTTT.

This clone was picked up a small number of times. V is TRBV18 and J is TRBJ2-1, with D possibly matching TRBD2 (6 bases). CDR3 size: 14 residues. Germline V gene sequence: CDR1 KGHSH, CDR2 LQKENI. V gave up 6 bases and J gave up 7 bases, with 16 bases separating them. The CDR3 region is CASSRGTVDNEQFF. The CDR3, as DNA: TGTGCCAGCTCGCGCGGGACGGTAGATAATGAGCAGTTCTTC.

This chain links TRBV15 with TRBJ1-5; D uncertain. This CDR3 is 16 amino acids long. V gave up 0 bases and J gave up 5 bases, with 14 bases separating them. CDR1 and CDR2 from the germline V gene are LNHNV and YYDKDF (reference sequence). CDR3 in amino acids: CATSRDRGFPHQPQHF. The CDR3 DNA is TGTGCCACCAGCAGAGATCGCGGGTTCCCCCATCAGCCCCAGCATTTT.

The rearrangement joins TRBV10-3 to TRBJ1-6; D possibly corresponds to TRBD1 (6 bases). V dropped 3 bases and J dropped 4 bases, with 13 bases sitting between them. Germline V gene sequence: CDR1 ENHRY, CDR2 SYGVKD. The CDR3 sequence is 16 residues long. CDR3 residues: CAISDKGVSYNSPLHF. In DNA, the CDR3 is TGTGCCATCAGTGATAAGGGGGTGAGTTATAATTCACCCCTCCACTTT.

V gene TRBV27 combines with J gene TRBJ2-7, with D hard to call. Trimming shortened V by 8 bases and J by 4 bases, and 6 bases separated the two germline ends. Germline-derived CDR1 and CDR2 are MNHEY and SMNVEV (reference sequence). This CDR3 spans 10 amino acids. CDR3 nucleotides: TGTGCCAGCGGATATTACGAGCAGTACTTC. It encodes CASGYYEQYF.

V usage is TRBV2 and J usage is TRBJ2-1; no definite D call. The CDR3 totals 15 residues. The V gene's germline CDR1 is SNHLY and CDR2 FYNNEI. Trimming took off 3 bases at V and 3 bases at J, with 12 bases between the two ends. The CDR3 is CASSDEVAVYNEQFF. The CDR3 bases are TGTGCCAGCAGTGACGAAGTAGCCGTCTACAATGAGCAGTTCTTC. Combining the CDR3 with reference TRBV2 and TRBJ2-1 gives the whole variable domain EPEVTQTPSHQVTQMGQEVILRCVPISNHLYFYWYRQILGQKVEFLVSFYNNEISEKSEIFDDQFSVERPDGSNFTLKIRSTKLEDSAMYFCASSDEVAVYNEQFFGPGTRLTVL.

Here the CDR3 reads CASRSGQGGTEAFF. In DNA form, the CDR3 reads TGTGCCAGCAGATCGGGACAGGGGGGCACTGAAGCTTTCTTT. The chain links TRBV2 to TRBJ1-1; 11 bases fit TRBD1. CDR3 length: 14 amino acids. The V and J ends lost 6 bases and 4 bases, in that order; junction bases with no gene match: 4. The germline CDR1 and CDR2 sequences are SNHLY and FYNNEI.

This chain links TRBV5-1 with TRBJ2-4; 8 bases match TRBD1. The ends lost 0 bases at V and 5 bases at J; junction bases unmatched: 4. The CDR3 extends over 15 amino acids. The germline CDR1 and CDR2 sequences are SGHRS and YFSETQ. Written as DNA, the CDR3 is TGCGCCAGCAGCTTGGCCGGGGGACAGGAAAACATTCAGTACTTC. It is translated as CASSLAGGQENIQYF.

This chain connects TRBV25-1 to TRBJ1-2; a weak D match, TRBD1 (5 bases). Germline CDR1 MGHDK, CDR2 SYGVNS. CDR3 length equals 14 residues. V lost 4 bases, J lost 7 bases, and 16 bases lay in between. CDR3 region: CASSGQGVHGGYTF. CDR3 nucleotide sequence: TGTGCCAGCAGTGGGCAGGGAGTGCACGGTGGCTACACCTTC.

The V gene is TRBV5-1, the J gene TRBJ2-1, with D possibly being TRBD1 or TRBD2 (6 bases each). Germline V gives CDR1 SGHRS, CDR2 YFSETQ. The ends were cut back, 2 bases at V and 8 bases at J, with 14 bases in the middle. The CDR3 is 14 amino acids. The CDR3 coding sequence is TGCGCCAGCAGCTTCCGGGGGCCTCAACATGAGCAGTTCTTC. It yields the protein CASSFRGPQHEQFF. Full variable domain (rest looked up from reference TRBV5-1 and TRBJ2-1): KAGVTQTPRYLIKTRGQQVTLSCSPISGHRSVSWYQQTPGQGLQFLFEYFSETQRNKGNFPGRFSGRQFSNSRSEMNVSTLELGDSALYLCASSFRGPQHEQFFGPGTRLTVL.

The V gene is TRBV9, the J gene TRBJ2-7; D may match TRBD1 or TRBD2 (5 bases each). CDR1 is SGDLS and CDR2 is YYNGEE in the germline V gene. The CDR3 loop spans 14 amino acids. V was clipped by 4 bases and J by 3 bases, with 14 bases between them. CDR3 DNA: TGTGCCAGCAGCACTGGGGCAGGGAGCTACGAGCAGTACTTC. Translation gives CASSTGAGSYEQYF.

The CDR3 DNA sequence: TGTGCCAGCAGTGGGGACAGGGGTGTAGTCACTGAAGCTTTCTTT. It is translated as CASSGDRGVVTEAFF. The chain links TRBV2 to TRBJ1-1, with 10 nucleotides matching TRBD1. Per germline, CDR1 SNHLY and CDR2 FYNNEI. V lost 4 bases and J lost 4; bases outside the gene matches: 6. This CDR3 contains 15 residues. Based on the CDR3 plus reference TRBV2 and TRBJ1-1, the full variable domain is EPEVTQTPSHQVTQMGQEVILRCVPISNHLYFYWYRQILGQKVEFLVSFYNNEISEKSEIFDDQFSVERPDGSNFTLKIRSTKLEDSAMYFCASSGDRGVVTEAFFGQGTRLTVV.